The T cell receptor beta chain described here comes from a study of cytomegalovirus exposure and HLA in healthy donors. Points on this clone: Its specificity is not known.

The CDR3 has 18 residues. Germline V gene sequence: CDR1 MDHEN, CDR2 SYDVKM. Unmatched junction bases numbered 13, after V lost 6 bases and J lost 2 bases. Study-wide results and limits: Using a false discovery rate of 0.05, a later analysis showed that roughly 16,000 TCR beta sequences were associated with HLA alleles. Associated with cytomegalovirus, according to the listing, were around 160 TCR beta chains.

The PCR used 60 Vbeta and 13 Jbeta primers. The assay was immunoSEQ multiplex PCR, and TCRdb's table has in-frame clones only and misses some. The table lists about 130,000 clones, around 78% of them singletons. V gene TRBV28 combines with J gene TRBJ2-3, with TRBD2 matching over 11 bases. The sample taken for sequencing was PBMCs. The TCR sequence derives from a man younger than 30 in good health and CMV-seropositive. CDR3 in DNA: TGTGCCAGCAGCCCCCCCCTAGCGGGGGGCCCCTCCACAGATACGCAGTATTTT. Translating it yields CASSPPLAGGPSTDTQYF.